Below are 17 T cell receptor beta chains sequenced from a single sample in a study of technical replicates of blood from several donors. Measured with immunoSEQ multiplex PCR; TCRdb has only the in-frame clones, and not every one. In the table there are about 70,000 clones, over 95% of which are singletons. Sample: T cells isolated from PBMCs. All receptors come from a human donor in good health.

The chain uses TRBV10-3 and TRBJ1-1, with 7 bases that match TRBD1. Per germline, CDR1 ENHRY and CDR2 SYGVKD. Unmatched junction bases numbered 12, after V lost 11 bases and J lost 0 bases. This CDR3 contains 15 residues. The CDR3 is CAAKRGLLMNTEAFF. The CDR3, as DNA: TGTGCCGCCAAGAGGGGGCTACTCATGAACACTGAAGCTTTCTTT.

The chain is built from TRBV7-3 and TRBJ2-1, with 7 positions matching TRBD2. Germline V CDR1 and CDR2: SGHTA, FQGTGA. The CDR3 spans 14 residues. Germline trimming cut 9 bases from V and 4 bases from J; bases unmatched to any gene: 9. The CDR3 loop is CARLRAGIYNEQFF. CDR3 nucleotides: TGTGCCAGGCTCCGAGCGGGAATATACAATGAGCAGTTCTTC.

The rearrangement uses TRBV7-9 and TRBJ1-2; weak D call: TRBD1 (5 bases). V was trimmed by 1 base and J by 4 bases, leaving 13 bases between them. Per the germline V gene, CDR1 is SEHNR and CDR2 is FQNEAQ (reference sequence). The CDR3 contains 15 residues. The CDR3, as DNA: TGTGCCAGCAGCTTAGGCGGGGGAGTCTCCTATGGCTACACCTTC. Its translation is CASSLGGGVSYGYTF.

The V call is TRBV9, the J call TRBJ1-1; D ambiguous. CDR3 length: 14 amino acids. Germline V gene data show CDR1 as SGDLS and CDR2 as YYNGEE. Trimming left V 0 bases short and J 3 bases short, with 9 bases between. The CDR3 spells CASSVGHSHTEAFF. The CDR3 DNA reads as TGTGCCAGCAGCGTAGGGCACAGTCACACTGAAGCTTTCTTT.

The V call is TRBV6-5, the J call TRBJ2-2, with D possibly TRBD1 on 5 matching bases. With 5 bases removed from V and 7 bases from J, the gap between germline ends came to 8 bases. This CDR3 is built from 12 residues. The V gene's germline CDR1 is MNHEY and CDR2 SVGAGI. The CDR3 is CASSPGNGELFF. DNA of the CDR3: TGTGCCAGCAGTCCAGGGAACGGGGAGCTGTTTTTT.

The CDR3 DNA sequence: TGTGCCAGCAGCGTTCGCGGGGGCGACTACGAGCAGTACTTC. Translation: CASSVRGGDYEQYF. The chain has TRBV7-9 and TRBJ2-7, with a possible D match to TRBD2 (7 bases). Trimming cost V 5 bases and J 3 bases, with 14 bases left between them. Germline V CDR1 and CDR2: SEHNR, FQNEAQ (reference sequence). The CDR3 sequence is 14 residues long.

This clone was recorded only once. The chain uses TRBV6-6 and TRBJ2-1, with a possible D match to TRBD2 (5 bases). V dropped 8 bases and J dropped 5 bases, with 22 bases sitting between them. CDR3 length equals 16 residues. The germline gives CDR1 MNHNY, CDR2 SVGAGI (reference sequence). CDR3 DNA sequence: TGTGCCAGCGCCCCTCACCCGGACTTTATCAACAATGAGCAGTTCTTC. This gives the protein CASAPHPDFINNEQFF.

This chain links TRBV6-1 with TRBJ2-2, with 8 bases identical to TRBD1. The V and J ends lost 6 bases and 5 bases, in that order; junction bases with no gene match: 5. Looked up from germline, CDR1 is MNHNS and CDR2 is SASEGT. The CDR3 covers 14 residues. In nucleotides, the CDR3 is TGTGCCAGCAGGGGACAGGCGATAACCGGGGAGCTGTTTTTT. This translates into CASRGQAITGELFF.

This chain joins TRBV2 and TRBJ1-1, with no clear D. The CDR3 is 12 amino acids. Germline values: CDR1 SNHLY, CDR2 FYNNEI. The ends were cut back, 5 bases at V and 8 bases at J, with 12 bases in the middle. The CDR3 loop is CASSRRDVEAFF. The CDR3, as DNA: TGTGCCAGCAGTCGCCGGGATGTCGAAGCTTTCTTT.

This clone has a single count. CDR3 coding DNA: TGTGCCAGCAGCCAGGGACAGGGTTCGAACGAGCAGTACTTC. Residues: CASSQGQGSNEQYF. The chain combines TRBV14 with TRBJ2-7; TRBD1 matches 9 bases. CDR1 is SGHDN and CDR2 is FVKESK in the germline V gene. V lost 3 bases and J lost 5; bases outside the gene matches: 5. The CDR3 has 14 amino acids.

The sample holds a few counts of this clone. The chain has TRBV7-2 and TRBJ2-3; 10 bases align to TRBD2. CDR3 length equals 15 residues. V was clipped by 5 bases and J by 5 bases; unmatched bases: 7. Germline lookup yields CDR1 SGHTA and CDR2 FQGNSA. The CDR3 nucleotides read TGTGCCAGCAGCCCCAGCGGGAGGGCCAGAGATACGCAGTATTTT. Amino acids: CASSPSGRARDTQYF.

This clone was picked up one time. One end of the junction is discordant with germline, which a read error may explain. CDR3 in DNA: TGCGCCAGCAGCCAAGGAGCAGCGGGAATTCAAAACTTC. Protein sequence: CASSQGAAGIQNF. The chain joins TRBV4-3 to TRBJ2-4, with TRBD2 matching 7 bases. Germline CDR1 LGHNA, CDR2 YSLEER. The CDR3 runs 13 residues.

This chain uses TRBV7-2 with TRBJ2-3; 12 nucleotides align to TRBD2. V lost 6 bases and J lost 6; bases outside the gene matches: 4. The CDR3 totals 14 residues. CDR1 and CDR2 (germline): SGHTA, FQGNSA. The CDR3 spells CASRSGTSGDTQYF. As DNA, the CDR3 is TGTGCCAGCAGATCCGGGACTAGCGGGGATACGCAGTATTTT.

The chain employs TRBV4-1 and TRBJ2-1, with a tentative D call TRBD2 (5 bases). This CDR3 contains 13 residues. Germline V gene sequence: CDR1 MGHRA, CDR2 YSYEKL. Trimming removed 1 base at V and 8 bases at J, with 9 bases between. The CDR3 nucleotides are TGCGCCAGCAGCCAAGTCCTAGCCGATGAGCAGTTCTTC. Translation: CASSQVLADEQFF.

The V and J genes are TRBV2 and TRBJ2-1, with TRBD1 as a possible D gene (5 bases). V lost 7 bases and J 10 bases, leaving 17 bases between the germline ends. The length of the CDR3 is 13 residues. Germline-derived CDR1 and CDR2 are SNHLY and FYNNEI. The CDR3 spells CASIIDSMGEQFF. The CDR3, as DNA: TGTGCCAGCATTATAGACAGCATGGGGGAGCAGTTCTTC.

This chain links TRBV2 with TRBJ2-7; 10 nucleotides match TRBD1. Trimming removed 7 bases from V and 2 bases from J; junction bases left unmatched: 11. The CDR3 consists of 16 residues. CDR1 is SNHLY and CDR2 is FYNNEI in the germline V gene. The CDR3 spells CASIYLGGQGTYEQYF. The DNA of the CDR3 is TGTGCCAGCATATATTTAGGGGGACAGGGGACCTACGAGCAGTACTTC.

The chain joins TRBV9 to TRBJ2-2; 8 bases line up with TRBD2. The germline gives CDR1 SGDLS, CDR2 YYNGEE. The trim removed 6 bases at V and 3 bases at J, leaving 7 bases unmatched. CDR3 length: 15 amino acids. This chain's CDR3 is CASKGSGSDTGELFF. CDR3 in DNA: TGTGCCAGCAAGGGGAGCGGGAGCGACACCGGGGAGCTGTTTTTT.